Listed here are 29 T cell receptor beta chains from one sample, sequenced in a study of blood T cell repertoires in COVID-19. The protocol was immunoSEQ multiplex PCR, while the TCRdb copy is restricted to in-frame clones and leaves out a portion. The sample has about 90,000 clones, approximately 80% seen once. Sequenced input: peripheral blood. These receptors all stem from a woman in her seventies with acute or convalescent COVID-19.

This sequence joins TRBV30 and TRBJ2-7; 14 positions agree with TRBD2. CDR3 length: 16 amino acids. The trim removed 2 bases at V and 4 bases at J, leaving 7 bases unmatched. Per germline, CDR1 GTSNPN and CDR2 SVGIG (reference sequence). The CDR3 DNA follows: TGTGCCTGGAGTTCCGGGACTAGCGGGAGTTGGTACGAGCAGTACTTC. This encodes CAWSSGTSGSWYEQYF.

The gene calls are TRBV9 and TRBJ1-5; maybe TRBD1 (6 bases). Germline V gene lookup returns CDR1 SGDLS and CDR2 YYNGEE. There are 14 residues in the CDR3. The germline V and J ends were trimmed by 4 bases and 9 bases, with 17 bases remaining between them. Here the CDR3 DNA reads TGTGCCAGCAGCCCGGGGACAACCGGAGGGCCCCAGCATTTT. Translating gives CASSPGTTGGPQHF.

This chain links TRBV7-6 with TRBJ1-6; 8 nucleotides align to TRBD1. The germline gives CDR1 SGHVS, CDR2 FNYEAQ. V gave up 3 bases and J gave up 7 bases; unmatched junction bases: 5. The CDR3 has 15 amino acids. For the CDR3, the DNA is TGTGCCAGCAGCTTGAAACAGGGGGGGAATTCACCCCTCCACTTT. Encoded protein: CASSLKQGGNSPLHF.

V usage is TRBV28 and J usage is TRBJ2-5; D is perhaps TRBD2 (5 bases). The germline gives CDR1 MDHEN, CDR2 SYDVKM. There are 14 residues in the CDR3. V was pared by 7 bases and J by 2 bases, with 14 bases between. The DNA for the CDR3 is TGTGCCAGCATACAAGGAGGTCAGCAAGAGACCCAGTACTTC. It encodes CASIQGGQQETQYF. The variable domain in full, completed from reference TRBV28 and TRBJ2-5, reads DVKVTQSSRYLVKRTGEKVFLECVQDMDHENMFWYRQDPGLGLRLIYFSYDVKMKEKGDIPEGYSVSREKKERFSLILESASTNQTSMYLCASIQGGQQETQYFGPGTRLLVL.

V usage is TRBV11-3 and J usage is TRBJ2-2; TRBD2 agrees at 10 bases. The V gene's germline CDR1 is SGHNT and CDR2 YENEEA. Unmatched junction bases numbered 5, after V lost 1 base and J lost 6 bases. The CDR3 spans 16 residues. The CDR3 DNA reads TGTGCCAGCAGCTTAGCTAGCGGGAGTTTCGCCGGGGAGCTGTTTTTT. Residues: CASSLASGSFAGELFF.

V and J are TRBV19 and TRBJ1-1; TRBD1 matches at 7 bases. The V gene's germline CDR1 is LNHDA and CDR2 SQIVND (reference sequence). With 6 bases clipped from V and 0 bases from J, the junction kept 4 bases outside the gene matches. The CDR3 runs to 14 residues. This chain's CDR3 is CASSEQGMNTEAFF. The CDR3 coding sequence is TGTGCCAGTAGCGAACAGGGGATGAACACTGAAGCTTTCTTT.

The V and J genes are TRBV7-2 and TRBJ2-3, with 10 bases identical to TRBD1. Trimming removed 5 bases from V and 3 bases from J; junction bases left unmatched: 8. The germline V gene has CDR1 SGHTA and CDR2 FQGNSA. The CDR3 runs to 16 residues. CDR3 residues: CASSLSGTGVTDTQYF. Written as DNA, the CDR3 is TGTGCCAGCAGCCTCTCCGGGACAGGGGTAACAGATACGCAGTATTTT. Full variable domain (missing parts from reference TRBV7-2 and TRBJ2-3): GAGVSQSPSNKVTEKGKDVELRCDPISGHTALYWYRQSLGQGLEFLIYFQGNSAPDKSGLPSDRFSAERTGGSVSTLTIQRTQQEDSAVYLCASSLSGTGVTDTQYFGPGTRLTVL.

The rearrangement uses TRBV19 and TRBJ2-1; no clear D gene. The CDR3 covers 13 residues. V was clipped by 3 bases and J by 10 bases, with 13 bases between them. The germline gives CDR1 LNHDA, CDR2 SQIVND (reference sequence). CDR3 coding DNA: TGTGCCAGTAGTATTGGTCCCGACGGGGAGCAGTTCTTC. Protein: CASSIGPDGEQFF.

The V call is TRBV7-9, the J call TRBJ2-7, with 10 nucleotides matching TRBD2. Trimming removed 5 bases from V and 5 bases from J; junction bases left unmatched: 9. Germline CDR1 reads SEHNR; CDR2 reads FQNEAQ (reference sequence). This CDR3 region has 15 residues. DNA of the CDR3: TGTGCCAGCAGCCCAGAACTAGCGGGGTCAGACGAGCAGTACTTC. This gives the protein CASSPELAGSDEQYF.

V usage is TRBV30 and J usage is TRBJ1-6, with D perhaps TRBD1 (5 bases). The germline V gene has CDR1 GTSNPN and CDR2 SVGIG (reference sequence). Trimming took 5 bases from V and 4 from J, leaving 9 bases between them. This CDR3 has 13 amino acids. This chain's CDR3 is CAWVSGYNSPLHF. As DNA, the CDR3 is TGTGCCTGGGTCTCAGGGTATAATTCACCCCTCCACTTT.

The chain joins TRBV7-3 to TRBJ2-7, with TRBD1 as a possible D gene (6 bases). V shed 7 bases and J shed 2 bases, with 24 bases lying between them. Germline V CDR1 and CDR2: SGHTA, FQGTGA. The CDR3 totals 17 residues. CDR3 DNA sequence: TGTGCCAGCAACCTTCTTGCATCCAGGGGCTTGACCTACGAGCAGTACTTC. This sequence encodes CASNLLASRGLTYEQYF.

This clone was seen just once. The genes are TRBV10-3 and TRBJ2-1, with 8 bases matching TRBD2. J was trimmed by 8 bases and V by 9 bases; bases with no gene match: 9. Per the germline V gene, CDR1 is ENHRY and CDR2 is SYGVKD. The CDR3 length is 13 residues. CDR3 region: CAITSGSFDEQFF. Written as DNA, the CDR3 is TGTGCCATTACTAGCGGTTCGTTTGATGAGCAGTTCTTC.

The rearrangement links TRBV11-1 to TRBJ1-2; D is uncertain. V shed 1 base and J shed 8 bases, with 8 bases lying between them. This CDR3 has 12 amino acids. The germline V gene encodes CDR1 SGHAT and CDR2 FQDESV (reference sequence). Here the CDR3 reads CASSLGGGGYTF. The CDR3 nucleotides are TGTGCCAGCAGCTTAGGAGGTGGAGGCTACACCTTC.

This clone was picked up a small number of times. The chain joins TRBV9 to TRBJ2-3, with TRBD1 matching over 9 bases. Trimming took 3 bases from V and 2 from J; bases not matched to a gene: 4. Looked up from germline, CDR1 is SGDLS and CDR2 is YYNGEE. This CDR3 comprises 15 residues. The CDR3 coding sequence is TGTGCCAGCAGCGCGACAGGGGGTTTCACAGATACGCAGTATTTT. Protein: CASSATGGFTDTQYF. The whole variable domain, remainder taken from reference TRBV9 and TRBJ2-3, is DSGVTQTPKHLITATGQRVTLRCSPRSGDLSVYWYQQSLDQGLQFLIQYYNGEERAKGNILERFSAQQFPDLHSELNLSSLELGDSALYFCASSATGGFTDTQYFGPGTRLTVL.

This clone came up a few times. V is TRBV30 and J is TRBJ1-2; a weak D match, TRBD1 (5 bases). The germline V gene encodes CDR1 GTSNPN and CDR2 SVGIG (reference sequence). V dropped 5 bases and J dropped 9 bases, with 16 bases sitting between them. This CDR3 comprises 12 residues. CDR3 region: CAWERRGKSYTF. CDR3 nucleotide sequence: TGTGCCTGGGAGCGTAGGGGAAAGAGCTACACCTTC. Looking up the rest from reference TRBV30 and TRBJ1-2 gives the full variable domain: SQTIHQWPATLVQPVGSPLSLECTVEGTSNPNLYWYRQAAGRGLQLLFYSVGIGQISSEVPQNLSASRPQDRQFILSSKKLLLSDSGFYLCAWERRGKSYTFGSGTRLTVV.

The chain uses TRBV30 and TRBJ1-2; 9 bases are shared with TRBD1. Germline values: CDR1 GTSNPN, CDR2 SVGIG (reference sequence). The CDR3 contains 12 residues. Trimming took 6 bases from V and 8 from J; bases not matched to a gene: 7. CDR3 amino acids: CACHRGLRGYTF. DNA of the CDR3: TGTGCCTGCCACAGGGGGCTGAGGGGCTACACCTTC.

The chain is built from TRBV11-2 and TRBJ2-5, with 8 positions matching TRBD1. J was trimmed by 4 bases and V by 1 base; bases with no gene match: 2. The CDR3 has 14 residues. In germline, CDR1 is SGHAT, CDR2 FQNNGV. DNA for the CDR3: TGTGCCAGCAGCTTAGCCAGGGGGCGAGAGACCCAGTACTTC. It translates to CASSLARGRETQYF. Looking up the rest from reference TRBV11-2 and TRBJ2-5 gives the full variable domain: EAGVAQSPRYKIIEKRQSVAFWCNPISGHATLYWYQQILGQGPKLLIQFQNNGVVDDSQLPKDRFSAERLKGVDSTLKIQPAKLEDSAVYLCASSLARGRETQYFGPGTRLLVL.

The J gene is TRBJ1-6, the V gene TRBV19; D not resolved. Trimming cost V 4 bases and J 7 bases, with 11 bases left between them. The CDR3 contains 14 residues. Per germline, CDR1 LNHDA and CDR2 SQIVND (reference sequence). The CDR3 bases are TGTGCCAGTAGTACGGATACAGTGAATTCACCCCTCCACTTT. Translation gives CASSTDTVNSPLHF.

V is TRBV4-2 and J is TRBJ2-5; 10 bases match TRBD2. The CDR3 spans 19 residues. CDR1 and CDR2 (germline): LGHNA, YNFKEQ. V shed 1 base and J 1 base; nucleotides not matched to a gene: 12. CDR3 DNA sequence: TGTGCCAGCAGCCAAGTACAGCGGGGGGGCTATCCCTCCCAAGAGACCCAGTACTTC. Its protein is CASSQVQRGGYPSQETQYF.

This chain links TRBV7-9 with TRBJ2-7, with 14 positions matching TRBD2. V shed 0 bases and J 3 bases; nucleotides not matched to a gene: 4. The CDR3 consists of 17 residues. CDR1 and CDR2 from the germline V gene are SEHNR and FQNEAQ (reference sequence). The CDR3 sequence: CASSLATSGGVYYEQYF. The CDR3 DNA reads TGTGCCAGCAGCTTAGCGACTAGCGGGGGGGTATACTACGAGCAGTACTTC.

This clone was counted between two and nine times. The chain uses TRBV28 and TRBJ1-1, with no clear D. This CDR3 comprises 17 residues. Trimming stripped 5 bases from V and 0 bases from J, with 19 bases between. Germline V gene lookup returns CDR1 MDHEN and CDR2 SYDVKM. CDR3 region: CASSASLRQLMNTEAFF. The CDR3 DNA reads as TGTGCCAGCAGTGCATCCCTCCGTCAGTTAATGAACACTGAAGCTTTCTTT.

The chain recombines TRBV9 with TRBJ2-7; 7 nucleotides line up with TRBD1. V shed 4 bases and J 6 bases; nucleotides not matched to a gene: 13. Germline values: CDR1 SGDLS, CDR2 YYNGEE. The CDR3 runs 15 residues. CDR3: CASSPGGSSVSEQYF. DNA for the CDR3: TGTGCCAGCAGCCCAGGGGGTAGTTCGGTTTCCGAGCAGTACTTC.

The gene calls are TRBV5-1 and TRBJ2-2; maybe TRBD2 (6 bases). Germline V gene sequence: CDR1 SGHRS, CDR2 YFSETQ. The CDR3 is made up of 13 amino acids. Trimming took 0 bases from V and 7 from J, leaving 7 bases between them. The CDR3 sequence: CASSLAGGGELFF. The CDR3 DNA reads TGCGCCAGCAGCTTGGCCGGGGGCGGGGAGCTGTTTTTT.

The V gene is TRBV5-1, the J gene TRBJ2-1; weak D call: TRBD1 (7 bases). The CDR3 contains 14 residues. The germline CDR1 and CDR2 sequences are SGHRS and YFSETQ. V gave up 5 bases and J gave up 0 bases, with 9 bases separating them. CDR3 residues: CASSQGGSYNEQFF. The CDR3 nucleotides read TGCGCCAGCAGTCAGGGGGGCTCCTACAATGAGCAGTTCTTC.

J is TRBJ1-1 and V is TRBV27; tentative D call: TRBD1 (6 bases). V was shortened by 6 bases and J by 1 base, with 15 bases between the two germline ends. This CDR3 spans 15 amino acids. Germline V gives CDR1 MNHEY, CDR2 SMNVEV (reference sequence). CDR3 bases: TGTGCCAGCAGAGACCAACAGGGATGGAACACTGAAGCTTTCTTT. Amino acids: CASRDQQGWNTEAFF.

This chain's CDR3 is CASSLRQGSQPQHF. The CDR3 DNA is TGTGCCAGCAGTTTAAGGCAGGGGAGTCAGCCCCAGCATTTT. The V call is TRBV27, the J call TRBJ1-5, with D maybe TRBD1 (6 bases). With 2 bases removed from V and 6 bases from J, the gap between germline ends came to 11 bases. The CDR3 covers 14 residues. Germline-derived CDR1 and CDR2 are MNHEY and SMNVEV (reference sequence).

The chain joins TRBV14 to TRBJ2-4, with 7 bases fitting TRBD2. This CDR3 spans 12 amino acids. Trimming at V came to 1 base and at J to 10 bases, leaving 1 base not matched to a gene. CDR1 and CDR2 (germline): SGHDN, FVKESK. CDR3 protein: CASSQGLAIQYF. The DNA of the CDR3 is TGTGCCAGCAGCCAAGGACTAGCAATTCAGTACTTC. The full variable domain, with the rest looked up from reference TRBV14 and TRBJ2-4, is EAGVTQFPSHSVIEKGQTVTLRCDPISGHDNLYWYRRVMGKEIKFLLHFVKESKQDESGMPNNRFLAERTGGTYSTLKVQPAELEDSGVYFCASSQGLAIQYFGAGTRLSVL.

This rearrangement joins TRBV7-2 to TRBJ1-5; TRBD1 matches at 7 bases. V gave up 0 bases and J gave up 4 bases; unmatched junction bases: 3. CDR1 and CDR2 from the germline V gene are SGHTA and FQGNSA. This CDR3 spans 15 amino acids. The CDR3 spells CASSLAGQQNQPQHF. In DNA form, the CDR3 reads TGTGCCAGCAGCTTAGCGGGACAGCAAAATCAGCCCCAGCATTTT.

V gene TRBV11-3 combines with J gene TRBJ1-1, with no clear D. This CDR3 spans 15 amino acids. Deletions cut 7 bases from V and 2 bases from J, with 17 bases between. The germline gives CDR1 SGHNT, CDR2 YENEEA. The DNA of the CDR3 is TGTGCCAGCACCCTCCCGGAGGGTAGAAACACTGAAGCTTTCTTT. Its translation is CASTLPEGRNTEAFF.